This entry is about one T cell receptor (beta chain). The germline V gene has CDR1 SEHNR and CDR2 FQNEAQ (reference sequence). The V gene lost 5 bases and the J gene lost 2 bases, with 12 bases spanning the gap. CDR3 size: 14 residues. The data stem from a study of T cell responses to AZD1222 COVID-19 vaccine. Sequencing was performed with immunoSEQ multiplex PCR; in TCRdb, only in-frame clones are kept and a portion is missing. The sample includes 100,000 or so clones, roughly 85% of them seen just once. The chain links TRBV7-9 to TRBJ2-5, with a weak D call TRBD1 (6 bases). The clonotype comes from an adult in good health. The sequencing used peripheral blood, collected on day 0 of AZD1222 vaccination. CDR3 sequence (DNA): TGTGCCAGCAGCGTAAGACAGGAACAAGAGACCCAGTACTTC. Its protein is CASSVRQEQETQYF.